The rows below give T cell receptor beta chains drawn from one sample of a study of control samples from healthy donors and cancer patients. Sequenced by immunoSEQ multiplex PCR; TCRdb stores in-frame clones only, minus some. The table has some 80,000 clones, around 92% seen once. The specimen sequenced was blood. These receptors originate from a man aged 50 to 59 in good health. Each CDR3 is given with its conserved first and last residue. D genes are given only for firm matches. Expanded clones are given a class, and other clones once, few, many or no size at all.

J gene,clone size,V gene,D gene,CDR3 protein,CDR3 DNA
TRBJ1-2,-,TRBV5-1,TRBD1,CASSTDGGQNYGYTF,TGCGCCAGCAGCACGGATGGGGGACAGAACTATGGCTACACCTTC
TRBJ1-3,-,TRBV27,-,CASSLSGHSGNTIYF,TGTGCCAGCAGTCTGTCGGGGCACTCTGGAAACACCATATATTTT
TRBJ2-7,-,TRBV2,-,CASSETGRSYEQYF,TGTGCCAGCAGTGAAACAGGGCGTTCCTACGAGCAGTACTTC
TRBJ1-6,-,TRBV5-1,-,CASSNGNDNSPLHF,TGCGCCAGCAGCAACGGGAATGATAATTCACCCCTCCACTTT
TRBJ1-5,-,TRBV12-3/TRBV12-4,-,CASLGRRGQPQHF,TGTGCCAGCCTGGGGAGGCGAGGGCAGCCCCAGCATTTT
TRBJ1-5,-,TRBV12-5,-,CASGLGINQPQHF,TGTGCTAGTGGTTTGGGGATTAATCAGCCCCAGCATTTT
TRBJ1-6,-,TRBV25-1,-,CASSRAGPASTLHF,TGTGCCAGCAGTAGGGCAGGGCCTGCATCAACCCTCCACTTT
TRBJ1-2,-,TRBV2,-,CASDSGGDYTF,TGTGCCAGCGATTCCGGAGGAGACTACACCTTC
TRBJ2-1,-,TRBV3-1/TRBV3-2,TRBD1,CASSQETVGQALGEQFF,TGTGCCAGCAGCCAAGAGACAGTAGGACAGGCTTTGGGTGAGCAGTTCTTC
TRBJ1-1,-,TRBV6-5,-,CASSGQMNTEAFF,TGTGCCAGCAGCGGACAGATGAACACTGAAGCTTTCTTT
TRBJ1-4,-,TRBV10-3,-,CAISEDVNEKLFF,TGTGCCATCAGTGAAGATGTTAATGAAAAACTGTTTTTT
TRBJ2-7,-,TRBV27,TRBD2,CASSRGTRSYEQYF,TGTGCCAGCAGTCGCGGGACTAGATCCTACGAGCAGTACTTC
TRBJ2-3,-,TRBV6-1,-,CASSEGGRAGDTQYF,TGTGCCAGCAGTGAGGGGGGGCGGGCCGGAGATACGCAGTATTTT
TRBJ1-2,-,TRBV24-1,TRBD1,CATSDFRQGNYGYTF,TGTGCCACCAGTGACTTCCGACAGGGGAACTATGGCTACACCTTC
TRBJ2-3,-,TRBV7-7,TRBD2,CASSLAGGSTDTQYF,TGTGCCAGCAGCTTAGCGGGAGGGAGCACAGATACGCAGTATTTT
TRBJ2-7,once,TRBV2,-,CASAGTVYEQYF,TGTGCCAGCGCTGGGACCGTATACGAGCAGTACTTC
TRBJ1-1,-,TRBV7-9,TRBD1,CASSFQTGTMNTEAFF,TGTGCCAGCAGCTTCCAGACAGGGACCATGAACACTGAAGCTTTCTTT
TRBJ1-5,-,TRBV6-5,-,CASTIGTHQPQHF,TGTGCCAGCACGATAGGGACTCATCAGCCCCAGCATTTT
TRBJ2-1,-,TRBV5-5,-,CASSLEVGEQFF,TGTGCCAGCAGCTTGGAGGTAGGTGAGCAGTTCTTC
TRBJ1-2,-,TRBV27,TRBD1,CASSAYQAPGTGDGGYTF,TGTGCCAGCAGTGCCTACCAGGCGCCCGGGACAGGGGACGGTGGCTACACCTTC
TRBJ2-2,-,TRBV19,-,CASTSPRSTNPGELFF,TGTGCCAGTACCTCACCCAGGTCTACGAACCCCGGGGAGCTGTTTTTT
TRBJ2-7,-,TRBV5-1,TRBD2,CASSLSPSGASYEQYF,TGCGCCAGCAGCTTGTCCCCTAGCGGGGCCTCCTACGAGCAGTACTTC
TRBJ1-5,-,TRBV3-1/TRBV3-2,-,CASSTGLSDQPQHF,TGTGCCAGCAGTACAGGGTTGAGCGATCAGCCCCAGCATTTT
TRBJ1-5,-,TRBV12-3/TRBV12-4,-,CASSSDTNQPQHF,TGTGCCAGCAGTTCAGACACAAATCAGCCCCAGCATTTT
TRBJ1-1,few,TRBV5-1,-,CASSPRGRVHTEAFF,TGCGCCAGCAGCCCGAGGGGCAGGGTGCACACTGAAGCTTTCTTT
TRBJ1-5,once,TRBV3-1/TRBV3-2,-,CASSQEGDPYEEQPQHF,TGTGCCAGCAGCCAAGAAGGAGACCCGTACGAGGAACAGCCCCAGCATTTT
TRBJ1-1,-,TRBV5-1,TRBD1,CASSPDRGTEAFF,TGCGCCAGCAGCCCAGACAGGGGGACTGAAGCTTTCTTT
TRBJ1-6,-,TRBV15,-,CATSRDPGMSSPLHF,TGTGCCACCAGCAGAGATCCGGGAATGAGTTCACCCCTCCACTTT
TRBJ1-1,-,TRBV18,-,CASSPQSTTGEAFF,TGTGCCAGCTCACCTCAATCAACGACGGGTGAAGCTTTCTTT
TRBJ2-2,once,TRBV7-9,TRBD1,CASSQQGNTGELFF,TGTGCCAGCAGCCAACAGGGGAATACCGGGGAGCTGTTTTTT
TRBJ1-1,-,TRBV11-3,-,CASSPGPGRSEAFF,TGTGCCAGCAGCCCAGGGCCAGGGAGGTCTGAAGCTTTCTTT
TRBJ2-1,-,TRBV7-9,-,CASSSSGTLKVNEQFF,TGTGCCAGCAGCTCAAGCGGGACACTCAAAGTGAATGAGCAGTTCTTC
TRBJ1-5,-,TRBV6-5,TRBD1,CASSYRTGDQPQHF,TGTGCCAGCAGTTACCGGACAGGGGATCAGCCCCAGCATTTT
TRBJ1-1,-,TRBV28,-,CASSLPRATAFF,TGTGCCAGCAGTTTACCCAGGGCTACGGCTTTCTTT
TRBJ2-7,-,TRBV30,TRBD2,CAWRGTSGGYYEQYF,TGTGCCTGGAGAGGGACTAGCGGGGGGTACTACGAGCAGTACTTC
TRBJ2-7,-,TRBV30,-,CAWSPFGGSSYEQYF,TGTGCCTGGAGTCCCTTTGGGGGCAGCTCCTACGAGCAGTACTTC
TRBJ1-4,-,TRBV3-1/TRBV3-2,TRBD1,CASSQTGGEKLFF,TGTGCCAGCAGCCAAACAGGGGGTGAAAAACTGTTTTTT
TRBJ2-3,-,TRBV29-1,-,CSAVGGRTDSTDTQYF,TGCAGCGCCGTGGGGGGGAGGACAGATAGCACAGATACGCAGTATTTT
TRBJ1-5,-,TRBV2,-,CASSEALQEANQPQHF,TGTGCCAGCAGTGAAGCGCTACAGGAGGCAAATCAGCCCCAGCATTTT
TRBJ1-6,-,TRBV9,-,CASSSKQGVGSPLHF,TGTGCCAGCAGCTCAAAACAGGGTGTGGGTTCACCCCTCCACTTT
TRBJ2-1,-,TRBV18,-,CASSPGTEYNEQFF,TGTGCCAGCTCCCCCGGGACGGAATACAATGAGCAGTTCTTC
TRBJ2-1,once,TRBV2,TRBD1,CASSGSGTGINEQFF,TGTGCCAGCAGTGGCTCCGGGACAGGGATCAATGAGCAGTTCTTC
TRBJ2-5,-,TRBV11-2,TRBD2,CASSQWLGAGVTETQYF,TGTGCCAGCAGTCAGTGGCTGGGAGCGGGGGTAACGGAGACCCAGTACTTC
TRBJ1-1,-,TRBV5-5,-,CASSFDSQRNTEAFF,TGTGCCAGCAGCTTCGACAGCCAGCGGAACACTGAAGCTTTCTTT
TRBJ2-2,-,TRBV3-1/TRBV3-2,-,CASRQSWRGELFF,TGTGCCAGCAGGCAATCCTGGCGCGGGGAGCTGTTTTTT
TRBJ1-2,once,TRBV7-6,TRBD1,CASSESPGQSLYGYTF,TGTGCCAGCAGCGAATCACCGGGACAGAGCTTATATGGCTACACCTTC
TRBJ1-1,-,TRBV9,-,CASSYGPKETEAFF,TGTGCCAGCAGCTATGGACCGAAGGAGACTGAAGCTTTCTTT
TRBJ1-1,-,TRBV3-1/TRBV3-2,TRBD1,CASSPSDRGGIETFF,TGTGCCAGCAGCCCATCGGACAGGGGGGGGATTGAAACTTTCTTT
TRBJ2-7,-,TRBV7-8,-,CASSLNYEQYF,TGTGCCAGCAGCTTAAACTACGAGCAGTACTTC
TRBJ2-6,-,TRBV30,-,CASLPWGANVLTF,TGTGCCTCCCTCCCGTGGGGGGCCAACGTCCTGACTTTC
TRBJ2-4,-,TRBV18,-,CASSISVAKNIQYF,TGTGCCAGCTCCATCTCCGTAGCCAAAAACATTCAGTACTTC
TRBJ1-2,-,TRBV2,-,CASSDDRNYGYTF,TGTGCCAGCAGTGATGACAGAAACTATGGCTACACCTTC
TRBJ1-2,-,TRBV19,-,CASSIATYGYTF,TGTGCCAGTAGTATTGCTACCTATGGCTACACCTTC
TRBJ1-1,-,TRBV12-3/TRBV12-4,-,CASSLRSTEAFF,TGTGCCAGCAGCCTCAGGAGCACTGAAGCTTTCTTT